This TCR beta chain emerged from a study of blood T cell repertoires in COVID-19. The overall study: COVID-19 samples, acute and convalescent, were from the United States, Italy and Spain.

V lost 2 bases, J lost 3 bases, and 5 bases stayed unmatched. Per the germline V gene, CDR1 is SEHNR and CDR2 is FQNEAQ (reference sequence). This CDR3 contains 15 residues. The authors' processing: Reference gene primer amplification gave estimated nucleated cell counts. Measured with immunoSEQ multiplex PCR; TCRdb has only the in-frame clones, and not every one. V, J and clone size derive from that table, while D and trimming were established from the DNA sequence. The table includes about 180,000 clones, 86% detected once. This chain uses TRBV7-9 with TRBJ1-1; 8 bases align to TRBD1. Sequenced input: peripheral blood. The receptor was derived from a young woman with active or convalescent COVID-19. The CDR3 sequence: CASSLPWTGHTEAFF. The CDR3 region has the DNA TGTGCCAGCAGCTTACCTTGGACAGGGCACACTGAAGCTTTCTTT.